This T cell receptor beta chain was identified in a study of T cell changes during pregnancy in multiple sclerosis. CDR1 is SGHTA, CDR2 FQGNSA, per germline. The CDR3 consists of 15 residues. After removal of 4 bases from V and 3 bases from J, the junction contained 6 bases not matched to a gene. TCRdb's table, derived via immunoSEQ multiplex PCR, lists solely in-frame clones and lacks some. In the table there are 40,000 to 60,000 clones, approximately 87% of which are singletons. The sample here was peripheral blood, taken in the first trimester of pregnancy. This chain links TRBV7-2 with TRBJ2-1; TRBD2 agrees at 7 bases. The receptor was derived from a female donor in good health, enrolled as a control in a pregnancy study. This CDR3 is CASSSLADLYNEQFF. The CDR3 DNA is TGTGCCAGCAGCTCCCTAGCGGACCTCTACAATGAGCAGTTCTTC. The variable domain in full, with the rest retrieved from reference TRBV7-2 and TRBJ2-1, is GAGVSQSPSNKVTEKGKDVELRCDPISGHTALYWYRQSLGQGLEFLIYFQGNSAPDKSGLPSDRFSAERTGGSVSTLTIQRTQQEDSAVYLCASSSLADLYNEQFFGPGTRLTVL.